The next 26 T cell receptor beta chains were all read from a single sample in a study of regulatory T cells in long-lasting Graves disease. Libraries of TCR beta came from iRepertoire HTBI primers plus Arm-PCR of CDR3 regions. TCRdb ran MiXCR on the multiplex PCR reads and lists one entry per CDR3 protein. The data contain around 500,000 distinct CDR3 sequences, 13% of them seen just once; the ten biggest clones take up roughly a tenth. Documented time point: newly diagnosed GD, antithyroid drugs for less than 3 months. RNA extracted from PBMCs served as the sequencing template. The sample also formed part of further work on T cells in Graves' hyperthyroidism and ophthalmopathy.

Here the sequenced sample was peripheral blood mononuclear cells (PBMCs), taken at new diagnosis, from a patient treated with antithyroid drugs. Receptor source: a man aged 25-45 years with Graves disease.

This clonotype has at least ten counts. The CDR3 sequence is CASTQRDSYEQYF. CDR3 coding DNA: TGTGCCAGCACCCAGCGGGACTCCTACGAGCAGTACTTC. This chain joins TRBV7-9 and TRBJ2-7; 7 bases match TRBD2. The CDR3 contains 13 residues. J was trimmed by 0 bases and V by 7 bases; bases with no gene match: 3. Germline V gives CDR1 SEHNR, CDR2 FQNEAQ (reference sequence).

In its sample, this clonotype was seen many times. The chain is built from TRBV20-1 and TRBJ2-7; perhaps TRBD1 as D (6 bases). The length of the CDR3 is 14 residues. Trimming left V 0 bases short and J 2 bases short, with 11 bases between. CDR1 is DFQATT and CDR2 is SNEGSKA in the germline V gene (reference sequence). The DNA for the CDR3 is TGCAGTGCTAGAGATCCGGACAGAGCCTACGAGCAGTACTTC. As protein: CSARDPDRAYEQYF.

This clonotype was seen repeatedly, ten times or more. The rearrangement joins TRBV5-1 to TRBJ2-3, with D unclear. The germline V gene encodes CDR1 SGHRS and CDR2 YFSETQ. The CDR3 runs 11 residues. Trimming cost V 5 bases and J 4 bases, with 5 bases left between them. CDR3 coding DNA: TGCGCCAGCAGATTTTCAGATACGCAGTATTTT. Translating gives CASRFSDTQYF.

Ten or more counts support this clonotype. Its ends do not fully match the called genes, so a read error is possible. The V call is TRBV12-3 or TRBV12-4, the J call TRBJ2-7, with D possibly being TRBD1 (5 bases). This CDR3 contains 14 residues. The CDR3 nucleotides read TGTGCCAGCAGTTTCGGCAGGGCCTTCTACAAGCAGTACTTC. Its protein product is CASSFGRAFYKQYF.

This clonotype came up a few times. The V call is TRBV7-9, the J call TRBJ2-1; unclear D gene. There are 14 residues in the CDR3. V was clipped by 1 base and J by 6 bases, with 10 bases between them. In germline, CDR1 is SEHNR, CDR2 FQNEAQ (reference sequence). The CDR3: CASSLGVGPNEQFF. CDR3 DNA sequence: TGTGCCAGCAGCTTAGGGGTGGGCCCCAATGAGCAGTTCTTC.

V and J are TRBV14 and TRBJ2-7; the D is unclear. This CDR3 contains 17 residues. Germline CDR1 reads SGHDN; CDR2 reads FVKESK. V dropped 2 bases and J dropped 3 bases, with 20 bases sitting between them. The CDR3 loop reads CASSQSIRYPGDYEQYF. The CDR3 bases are TGTGCCAGCAGCCAATCCATAAGGTATCCGGGCGACTACGAGCAGTACTTC.

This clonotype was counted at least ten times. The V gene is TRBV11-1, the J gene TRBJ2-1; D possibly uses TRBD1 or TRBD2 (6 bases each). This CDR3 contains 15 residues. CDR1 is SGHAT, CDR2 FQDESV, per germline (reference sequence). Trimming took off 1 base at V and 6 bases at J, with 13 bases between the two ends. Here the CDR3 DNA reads TGTGCCAGCAGCTTAGTGGGGGGCCGCGGCAATGAGCAGTTCTTC. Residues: CASSLVGGRGNEQFF.

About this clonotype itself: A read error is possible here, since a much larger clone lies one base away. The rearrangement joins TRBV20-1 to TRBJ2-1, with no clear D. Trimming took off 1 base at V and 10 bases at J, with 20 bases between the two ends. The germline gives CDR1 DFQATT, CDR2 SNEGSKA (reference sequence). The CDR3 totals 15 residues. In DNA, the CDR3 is TGCAGTGCTAGAGGTGGTCTAGACGGCCGCTACGAGCAGTTCTTC. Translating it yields CSARGGLDGRYEQFF.

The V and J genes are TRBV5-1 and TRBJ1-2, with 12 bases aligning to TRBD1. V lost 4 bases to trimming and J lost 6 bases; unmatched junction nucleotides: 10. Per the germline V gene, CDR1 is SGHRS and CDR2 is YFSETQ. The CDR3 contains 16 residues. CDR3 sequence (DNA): TGCGCCAGCAGCCCGGGGGGGACAGGGGGCGCGAATGGCTACACCTTC. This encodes CASSPGGTGGANGYTF.

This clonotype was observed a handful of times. CDR3 amino acids: CATSGPSGRGVGETQYF. CDR3 coding DNA: TGTGCCACCAGTGGACCTAGCGGGAGAGGAGTCGGAGAGACCCAGTACTTC. The V gene is TRBV24-1, the J gene TRBJ2-5; TRBD2 matches at 10 bases. V dropped 5 bases and J dropped 4; count of bases not matched to a gene: 12. This CDR3 has 17 amino acids. CDR1 and CDR2 from the germline V gene are KGHDR and SFDVKD.

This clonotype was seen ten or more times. The CDR3 spells CASSEGGGVGTDTQYF. The CDR3, as DNA: TGTGCCAGCAGTGAAGGGGGGGGAGTTGGCACAGATACGCAGTATTTT. The chain recombines TRBV6-1 with TRBJ2-3; 7 bases line up with TRBD2. In germline, CDR1 is MNHNS, CDR2 SASEGT. The length of the CDR3 is 16 residues. V was pared by 1 base and J by 1 base, with 5 bases of the junction left unmatched.

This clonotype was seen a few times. In DNA form, the CDR3 reads TGTGCCAGCAGACCCGCCCCCGGGAGGGGGGCGAGTTGGCAGCCCCAGCATTTT. Translating it yields CASRPAPGRGASWQPQHF. This chain uses TRBV6-4 with TRBJ1-5; tentatively, D is TRBD1 (6 bases). From germline, CDR1 is MRHNA and CDR2 SNTAGT. The CDR3 is made up of 18 amino acids. V was shortened by 6 bases and J by 7 bases, with 28 bases between the two germline ends.

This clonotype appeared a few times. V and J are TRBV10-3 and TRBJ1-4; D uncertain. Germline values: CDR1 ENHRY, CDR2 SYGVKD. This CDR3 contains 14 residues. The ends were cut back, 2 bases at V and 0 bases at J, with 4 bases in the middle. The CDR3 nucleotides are TGTGCCATCAGTGAGACCTCAACTAATGAAAAACTGTTTTTT. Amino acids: CAISETSTNEKLFF.

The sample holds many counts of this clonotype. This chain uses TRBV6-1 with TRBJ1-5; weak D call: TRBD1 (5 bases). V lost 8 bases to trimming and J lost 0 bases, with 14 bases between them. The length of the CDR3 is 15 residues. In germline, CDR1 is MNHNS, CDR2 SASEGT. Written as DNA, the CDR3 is TGTGCCAGCTTATCGTGGGGGGGTAGCAATCAGCCCCAGCATTTT. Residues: CASLSWGGSNQPQHF.

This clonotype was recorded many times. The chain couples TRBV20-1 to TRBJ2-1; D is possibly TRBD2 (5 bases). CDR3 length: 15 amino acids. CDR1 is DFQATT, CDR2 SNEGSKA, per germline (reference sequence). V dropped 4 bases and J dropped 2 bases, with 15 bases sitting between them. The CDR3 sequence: CSATAAKGAYNEQFF. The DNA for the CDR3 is TGCAGTGCTACAGCGGCGAAGGGAGCCTACAATGAGCAGTTCTTC.

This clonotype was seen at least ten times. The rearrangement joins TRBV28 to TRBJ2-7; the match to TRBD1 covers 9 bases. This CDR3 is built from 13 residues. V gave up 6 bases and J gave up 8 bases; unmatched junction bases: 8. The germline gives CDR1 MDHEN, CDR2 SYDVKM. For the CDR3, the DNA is TGTGCCAGCAGGTCCGGGACAGGGACGAAGCAGTACTTC. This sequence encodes CASRSGTGTKQYF.

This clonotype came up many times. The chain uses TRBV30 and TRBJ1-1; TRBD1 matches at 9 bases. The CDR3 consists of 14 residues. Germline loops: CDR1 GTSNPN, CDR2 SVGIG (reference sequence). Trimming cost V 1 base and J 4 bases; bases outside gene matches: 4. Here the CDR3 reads CAWSGGTGSTEAFF. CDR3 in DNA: TGTGCCTGGAGTGGGGGGACAGGGAGCACTGAAGCTTTCTTT.

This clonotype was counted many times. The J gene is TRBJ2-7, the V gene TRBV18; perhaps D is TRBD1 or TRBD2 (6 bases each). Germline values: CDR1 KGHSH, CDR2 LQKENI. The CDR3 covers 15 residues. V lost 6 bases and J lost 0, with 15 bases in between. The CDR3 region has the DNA TGTGCCAGCTCTAACGGGGGCAGGGGCTCCTACGAGCAGTACTTC. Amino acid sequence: CASSNGGRGSYEQYF.

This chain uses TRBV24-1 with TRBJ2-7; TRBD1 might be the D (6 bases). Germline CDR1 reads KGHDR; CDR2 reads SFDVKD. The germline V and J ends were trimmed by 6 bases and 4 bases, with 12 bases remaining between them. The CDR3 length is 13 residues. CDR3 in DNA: TGTGCCACCAGTTCCTCGACAGGTTACGAGCAGTACTTC. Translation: CATSSSTGYEQYF.

CDR3 DNA sequence: TGTGCCAGCAGTTTATCGAGCGCGTACTCTGGAAACACCATATATTTT. Translating it yields CASSLSSAYSGNTIYF. The V gene is TRBV27, the J gene TRBJ1-3, with D hard to call. The CDR3 is made up of 16 amino acids. Germline-derived CDR1 and CDR2 are MNHEY and SMNVEV (reference sequence). V lost 0 bases and J lost 0, with 9 bases in between.

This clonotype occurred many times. The CDR3, as DNA: TGTGCCAGCAGCCCACATTTGGGTGCAGAGACCCAGTACTTC. Its protein product is CASSPHLGAETQYF. V and J are TRBV11-2 and TRBJ2-5; D unresolved. There are 14 residues in the CDR3. The V end was cut by 5 bases, the J end by 4 bases, with 14 bases between. Germline CDR1 SGHAT, CDR2 FQNNGV.

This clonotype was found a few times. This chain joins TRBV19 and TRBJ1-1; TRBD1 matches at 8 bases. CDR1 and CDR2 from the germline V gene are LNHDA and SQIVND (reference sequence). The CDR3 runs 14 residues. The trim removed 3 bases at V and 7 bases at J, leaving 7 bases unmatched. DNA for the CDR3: TGTGCCAGTAGTATCGGACAGGGAAGAGGTGAAGCTTTCTTT. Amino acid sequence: CASSIGQGRGEAFF.

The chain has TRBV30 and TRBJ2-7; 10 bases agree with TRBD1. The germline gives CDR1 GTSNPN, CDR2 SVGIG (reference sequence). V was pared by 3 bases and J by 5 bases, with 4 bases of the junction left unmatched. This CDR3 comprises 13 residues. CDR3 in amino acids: CAWRGQGYDEQYF. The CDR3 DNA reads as TGTGCCTGGAGGGGACAGGGGTACGACGAGCAGTACTTC.

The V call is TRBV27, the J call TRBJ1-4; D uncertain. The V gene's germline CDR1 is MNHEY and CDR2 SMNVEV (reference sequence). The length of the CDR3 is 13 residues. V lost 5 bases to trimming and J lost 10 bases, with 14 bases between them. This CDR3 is CASSPLPVGKLFF. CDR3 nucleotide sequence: TGTGCCAGCAGTCCCCTTCCGGTGGGAAAACTGTTTTTT.

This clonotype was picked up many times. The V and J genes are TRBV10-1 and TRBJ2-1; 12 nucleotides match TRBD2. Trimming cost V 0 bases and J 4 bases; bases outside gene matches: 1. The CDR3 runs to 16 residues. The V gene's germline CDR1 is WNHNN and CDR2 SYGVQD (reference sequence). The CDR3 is CASSESLAGGYNEQFF. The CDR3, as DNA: TGCGCCAGCAGTGAGTCCCTAGCGGGAGGGTACAATGAGCAGTTCTTC.

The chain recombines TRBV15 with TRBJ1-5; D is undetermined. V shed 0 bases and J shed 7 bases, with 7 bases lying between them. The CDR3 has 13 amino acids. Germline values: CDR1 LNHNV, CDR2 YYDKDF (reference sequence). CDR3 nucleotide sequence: TGTGCCACCAGCAGAGAGGGCCAACAGCCCCAGCATTTT. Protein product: CATSREGQQPQHF.